One sample yielded the 3 T cell receptor beta chains listed below, sequenced in a study of Ad26.COV2.S vaccination and SARS-CoV-2 variants. This sample's treatment: around 19 received Ad26.COV2.S at low or high dose, single or two shots; about 5 received placebo; per-sample allocation not given. Collection of samples fell on day 63 after the first vaccine or placebo injection. Only in-frame clones appear in the TCRdb table, and some are missing; sequencing was by immunoSEQ multiplex PCR. The table has about 400,000 clones, 89% seen once; the top ten hold 1.9%. The source material was peripheral blood, sampled in a trial of Ad26.COV2.S vaccine versus placebo. These receptor sequences come from a person aged 18-65 years who received the Ad26.COV2.S COVID-19 vaccine or a placebo.

This chain links TRBV28 with TRBJ2-1; possible D gene TRBD2, 5 bases. V was cut by 7 bases and J by 9 bases, with 16 bases left in between. The length of the CDR3 is 13 residues. Germline CDR1 MDHEN, CDR2 SYDVKM. The CDR3 bases are TGTGCCAGCACTCGATGGCCTAGCTCTGAGCAGTTCTTC. Its translation: CASTRWPSSEQFF.

This clone appeared once. The chain is built from TRBV5-1 and TRBJ2-3; 16 bases agree with TRBD2. The germline CDR1 and CDR2 sequences are SGHRS and YFSETQ. The CDR3 loop spans 17 amino acids. V trimming: 3 bases; J trimming: 2 bases; junction bases outside the gene matches: 3. CDR3 protein: CASSWGLAGGNTDTQYF. The DNA for the CDR3 is TGCGCCAGCAGCTGGGGACTAGCGGGAGGGAACACAGATACGCAGTATTTT.

The rearrangement joins TRBV7-2 to TRBJ2-7; TRBD1 aligns across 11 bases. Germline assignment: CDR1 SGHTA and CDR2 FQGNSA. The CDR3 has 16 residues. J was trimmed by 5 bases and V by 3 bases; bases with no gene match: 9. As DNA, the CDR3 is TGTGCCAGCAGCTTGGTGGGGACAGGGGGGAACAACGAGCAGTACTTC. Amino acids: CASSLVGTGGNNEQYF.